This TCR beta chain originates from a study of T cell repertoires in cytomegalovirus infection. The wider study: Through public TCR beta signatures, both CMV infection and matching HLA type were indicated. Study conclusions and caveats: The ex vivo response was dominated by HLA-C-restricted CMV-specific TCR beta clonotypes.

This clonotype appeared a few times. The antigen is undetermined. Using its own MiXCR run on the reads, TCRdb lists one record per CDR3 protein. Here the sample spans about 150,000 distinct CDR3 sequences, 20% to 25% being singletons. V lost 2 bases to trimming and J lost 2 bases, with 13 bases between them. This CDR3 comprises 16 residues. Germline lookup yields CDR1 MDHEN and CDR2 SYDVKM. Sequencing used PBMCs. The chain combines TRBV28 with TRBJ2-1, with a possible D match to TRBD2 (5 bases). The clonotype originates from a human donor in good health (CMV status not recorded). Some clones in this sample may be carry-over from other donors' samples. The CDR3 protein is CASSLGGHSPYNEQFF. The CDR3 DNA sequence: TGTGCCAGCAGTTTAGGAGGCCACAGCCCCTACAATGAGCAGTTCTTC.